This entry is about one T cell receptor (beta chain). Its antigen is currently not known. Within one base of it there is no much larger clone, and no base qualities were kept. The immunoSEQ Assay, a bias-controlled multiplex PCR, was used to amplify TCRbeta CDR3 regions from genomic DNA. The authors' analysis ran thus. Nucleated cell counts per sample were estimated from amplification of reference gene primers within the assay. To quantify the absolute abundance of each unique TCRbeta CDR3 rearrangement, sequence reads were collapsed and filtered. For each sample, productive Simpson clonality was calculated as the square root of Simpson's diversity index across productive rearrangements. TCRdb retrieved this table from immuneACCESS and kept in-frame rearrangements only. Not all clones are present; in checked studies, unresolved V genes account for under half, and no reason is known for the remainder. The V and J calls and clone size come from that table; D and trimming were worked out from the DNA. The sample contains around 250,000 clones, 70% to 90% of them found a single time. Approximately 2% of the sample lies in the top ten.

Enrolling through a virtual design, the prospective study's participants ranged in age from roughly 18 to 90 years and lived across roughly 23 United States geographic areas. Cohort assignment in the prospective study relied on participant-reported clinical history from a screening survey and a study questionnaire. Recovered participants in ImmuneRACE Cohort 3 were defined as having two consecutive negative NP/OP PCR tests, clearance from a healthcare professional, or resolution of symptoms. In the prospective study, mobile phlebotomists collected whole blood, serum and a nasopharyngeal or oropharyngeal swab from each participant. Participants in the prospective study had the option to provide additional blood draws and questionnaires over a roughly 2-month period. Before DNA extraction, prospective study blood samples were shipped either frozen or at room temperature. This sample is drawn from a study of blood T cell repertoires in COVID-19 (TCRdb year 2020). Study-level background: Collaborator samples came from the United States, Italy and Spain and covered acute and convalescent phases of COVID-19. The repertoires were released in a freely available public database meant as a resource for research on the immune response to SARS-CoV-2. Nearly every sample came with metadata listing a de-identified subject ID, COVID-19 status, age in years and sex. The material from the prospective study consisted of cDNA or gDNA derived from T cells, B-cell-depleted T cells, or PBMCs. Subjects who had been exposed to COVID-19, were actively infected with it, or had recovered from it provided the deeply sampled blood TCRbeta repertoires that made up the dataset. Samples were obtained from the ongoing ImmuneRACE study (first 160 participants) and from over 1,000 subjects provided by 6 global collaborators. Where available, HLA class I and class II types were obtained from metadata supplied by the sample provider rather than from assay-based typing.

Broad study findings and their caveats: Clinical and demographic metadata were provided uncurated, with the amount varying by source and participant.

V trim: 4 bases; J trim: 0 bases; unmatched bases: 9. Inclusive of the bounding cysteine and phenylalanine, the CDR3 is 16 residues long. The read is trimmed to its CDR3 DNA, 48 bases read in frame from base 1. CDR1 and CDR2, looked up from the germline V gene, are MDHEN and SYDVKM. The V and J segments used are TRBV28 and TRBJ2-7, with 7 bases in between that match TRBD1. Sequences were obtained from PBMCs or T cells enriched from blood (not recorded which). The receptor was derived from a woman aged 50 to 65 who had recovered from COVID-19. DNA sequence: TGTGCCAGCAGTTCCGGAGGACAGGAGAGCTCCTACGAGCAGTACTTC. Its translation reads: CASSSGGQESSYEQYF.